A single sample gave rise to the 10 T cell receptor beta chains below, sequenced in a study of identical twins. Each CDR3 protein gets one entry after TCRdb re-called the 5' RACE reads with MiXCR. The sample carries 450,000 or so distinct CDR3 sequences, approximately 15% recorded once. Separately, the same data were catalogued under a study of yellow fever vaccine responses in identical twins.

Sequencing input: CD4+ T cells sorted from blood. These receptors all come from a woman between 18 and 29 years old in good health.

In its sample, this clonotype was seen a few times. The CDR3 nucleotides read TGTGCCACATCACTTTTGCGCCGGGAGACCCAGTACTTC. Encoded protein: CATSLLRRETQYF. The genes are TRBV6-6 and TRBJ2-5, with D hard to call. Per germline, CDR1 MNHNY and CDR2 SVGAGI (reference sequence). This CDR3 comprises 13 residues. V lost 10 bases and J 5 bases, leaving 17 bases between the germline ends.

The chain couples TRBV10-3 to TRBJ2-3; the match to TRBD1 covers 8 bases. There are 15 residues in the CDR3. The germline CDR1 and CDR2 sequences are ENHRY and SYGVKD. The trim removed 5 bases at V and 4 bases at J, leaving 8 bases unmatched. For the CDR3, the DNA is TGTGCCATCAGTTACGGGACCAGGGGGCCAGATACGCAGTATTTT. This gives the protein CAISYGTRGPDTQYF.

This clonotype has only a few counts. The V gene is TRBV28, the J gene TRBJ2-7; no clear D. The CDR3 consists of 14 residues. CDR1 and CDR2 (germline): MDHEN, SYDVKM. Trimming left V 3 bases short and J 5 bases short, with 14 bases between. CDR3 residues: CASSFVQARHEQYF. In DNA form, the CDR3 reads TGTGCCAGCAGTTTCGTTCAAGCACGGCACGAGCAGTACTTC.

This clonotype was recorded a few times. The chain is built from TRBV7-3 and TRBJ2-3; D unresolved. V lost 0 bases, J lost 1 base, and 5 bases lay in between. CDR1 and CDR2 (germline): SGHTA, FQGTGA. CDR3 length equals 14 residues. The CDR3 sequence is CASSLTLGTDTQYF. CDR3 nucleotide sequence: TGTGCCAGCAGCTTAACGTTGGGCACAGATACGCAGTATTTT.

This clonotype was observed at least ten times. This chain connects TRBV10-3 to TRBJ1-1, with unresolved D. The CDR3 covers 14 residues. Germline loops: CDR1 ENHRY, CDR2 SYGVKD. The V end was cut by 3 bases, the J end by 6 bases, with 14 bases between. The CDR3 bases are TGTGCCATCAGTGAATATGCACTGTTCGCTGAAGCTTTCTTT. The encoded protein is CAISEYALFAEAFF.

The genes are TRBV5-6 and TRBJ2-6; the D gene is possibly TRBD2 (5 bases). This CDR3 is 15 amino acids long. V was cut by 0 bases and J by 4 bases, with 8 bases left in between. Looked up from germline, CDR1 is SGHDT and CDR2 is YYEEEE. CDR3 in amino acids: CASSLGAGGANVLTF. CDR3 coding DNA: TGTGCCAGCAGCTTGGGGGCGGGCGGGGCCAACGTCCTGACTTTC.

In this sample, this clonotype turned up a few times. The chain uses TRBV12-3 or TRBV12-4 and TRBJ2-7, with D unclear. Deletions cut 5 bases from V and 3 bases from J, with 14 bases between. The CDR3 has 14 residues. This CDR3 is CASSRPQGIYEQYF. The CDR3 DNA reads TGTGCCAGCAGTCGTCCGCAAGGGATCTACGAGCAGTACTTC.

The chain carries TRBV11-1 and TRBJ2-3; 8 bases match TRBD2. Germline loops: CDR1 SGHAT, CDR2 FQDESV (reference sequence). The CDR3 loop spans 17 amino acids. V dropped 2 bases and J dropped 4; count of bases not matched to a gene: 11. CDR3 nucleotide sequence: TGTGCCAGCAGCTTATACGAAGCGGGAGTTTCCGCAGATACGCAGTATTTT. This gives the protein CASSLYEAGVSADTQYF.

At least ten counts were recorded for this clonotype. This rearrangement joins TRBV10-3 to TRBJ2-7; no reliable D call. There are 14 residues in the CDR3. Trimming took 3 bases from V and 0 from J, leaving 9 bases between them. Germline CDR1 ENHRY, CDR2 SYGVKD. The CDR3, as DNA: TGTGCCATCAGTGACAGTTTTAACTCCTACGAGCAGTACTTC. Protein product: CAISDSFNSYEQYF.

V is TRBV18 and J is TRBJ2-2; possibly TRBD1 or TRBD2 for D (5 bases each). CDR1 KGHSH and CDR2 LQKENI come from the germline V gene. Trimming removed 3 bases at V and 3 bases at J, with 20 bases between. The CDR3 totals 18 residues. CDR3 coding DNA: TGTGCCAGCTCACCGCTACGTGCGGGCCAAGGGGACACCGGGGAGCTGTTTTTT. The encoded protein is CASSPLRAGQGDTGELFF.